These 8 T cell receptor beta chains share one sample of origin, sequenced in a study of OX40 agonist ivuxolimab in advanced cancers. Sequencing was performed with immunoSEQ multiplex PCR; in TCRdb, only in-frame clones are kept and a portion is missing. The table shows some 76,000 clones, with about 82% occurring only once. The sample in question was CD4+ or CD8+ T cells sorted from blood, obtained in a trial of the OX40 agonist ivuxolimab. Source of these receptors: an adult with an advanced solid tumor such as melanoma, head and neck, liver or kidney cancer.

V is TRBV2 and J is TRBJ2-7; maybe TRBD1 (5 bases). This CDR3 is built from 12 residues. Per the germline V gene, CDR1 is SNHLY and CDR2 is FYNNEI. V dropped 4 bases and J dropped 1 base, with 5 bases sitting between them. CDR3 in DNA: TGTGCCAGCAGTGGACAGTCCTACGAGCAGTACTTC. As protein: CASSGQSYEQYF.

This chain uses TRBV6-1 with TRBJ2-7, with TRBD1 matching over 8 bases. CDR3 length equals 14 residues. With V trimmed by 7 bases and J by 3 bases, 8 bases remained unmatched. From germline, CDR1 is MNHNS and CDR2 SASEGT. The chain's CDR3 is CASTRFGQGYEQYF. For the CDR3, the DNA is TGTGCCAGCACGCGATTTGGACAGGGCTACGAGCAGTACTTC.

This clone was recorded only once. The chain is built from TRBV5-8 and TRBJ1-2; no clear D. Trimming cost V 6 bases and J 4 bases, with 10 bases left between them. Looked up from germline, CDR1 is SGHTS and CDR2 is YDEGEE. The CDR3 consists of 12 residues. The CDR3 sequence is CASTRSGYGYTF. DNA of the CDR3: TGTGCCAGCACCCGTTCGGGCTATGGCTACACCTTC.

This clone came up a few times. DNA of the CDR3: TGTGCCAGCTCACGACAGAACACTGAAGCTTTCTTT. Protein product: CASSRQNTEAFF. V usage is TRBV18 and J usage is TRBJ1-1; D is undetermined. The CDR3 is 12 amino acids. Germline V gene data show CDR1 as KGHSH and CDR2 as LQKENI. Trimming stripped 4 bases from V and 1 base from J, with 4 bases between.

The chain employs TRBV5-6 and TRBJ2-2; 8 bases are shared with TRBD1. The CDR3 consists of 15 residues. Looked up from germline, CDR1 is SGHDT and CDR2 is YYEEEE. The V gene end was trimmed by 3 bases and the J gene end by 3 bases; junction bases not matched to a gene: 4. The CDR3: CASSSRGRDTGELFF. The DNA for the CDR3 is TGTGCCAGCAGCTCCAGGGGGCGCGACACCGGGGAGCTGTTTTTT. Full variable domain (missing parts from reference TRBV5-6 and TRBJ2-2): DAGVTQSPTHLIKTRGQQVTLRCSPKSGHDTVSWYQQALGQGPQFIFQYYEEEERQRGNFPDRFSGHQFPNYSSELNVNALLLGDSALYLCASSSRGRDTGELFFGEGSRLTVL.

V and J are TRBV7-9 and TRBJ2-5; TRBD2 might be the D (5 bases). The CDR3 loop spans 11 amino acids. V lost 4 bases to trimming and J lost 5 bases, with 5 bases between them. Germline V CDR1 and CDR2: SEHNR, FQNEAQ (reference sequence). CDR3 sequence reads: CASSSGETQYF. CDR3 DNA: TGTGCCAGCAGCTCGGGGGAGACCCAGTACTTC. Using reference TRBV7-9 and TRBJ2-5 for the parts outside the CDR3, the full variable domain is DTGVSQNPRHKITKRGQNVTFRCDPISEHNRLYWYRQTLGQGPEFLTYFQNEAQLEKSRLLSDRFSAERPKGSFSTLEIQRTEQGDSAMYLCASSSGETQYFGPGTRLLVL.

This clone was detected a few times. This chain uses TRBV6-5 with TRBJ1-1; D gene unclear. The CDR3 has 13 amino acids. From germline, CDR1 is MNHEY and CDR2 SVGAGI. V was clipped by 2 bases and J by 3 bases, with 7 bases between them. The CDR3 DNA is TGTGCCAGCAGTTACACCGGATACACTGAAGCTTTCTTT. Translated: CASSYTGYTEAFF.

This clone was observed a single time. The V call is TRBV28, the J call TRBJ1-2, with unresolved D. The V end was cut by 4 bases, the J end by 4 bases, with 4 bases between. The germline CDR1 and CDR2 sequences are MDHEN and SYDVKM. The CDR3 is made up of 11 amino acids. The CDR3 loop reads CASSSPYGYTF. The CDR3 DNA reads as TGTGCCAGCAGTTCTCCCTATGGCTACACCTTC.